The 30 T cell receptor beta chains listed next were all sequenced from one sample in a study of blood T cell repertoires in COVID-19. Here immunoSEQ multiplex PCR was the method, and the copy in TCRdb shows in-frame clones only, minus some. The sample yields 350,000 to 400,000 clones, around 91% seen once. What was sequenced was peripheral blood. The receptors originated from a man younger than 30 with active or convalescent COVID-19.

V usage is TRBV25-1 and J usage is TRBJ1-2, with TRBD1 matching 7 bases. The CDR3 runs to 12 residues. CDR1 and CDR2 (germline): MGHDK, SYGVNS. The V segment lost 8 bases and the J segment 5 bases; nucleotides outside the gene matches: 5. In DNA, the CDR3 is TGTGCCAGCCTGGGACAGCCTTATGGCTACACCTTC. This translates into CASLGQPYGYTF.

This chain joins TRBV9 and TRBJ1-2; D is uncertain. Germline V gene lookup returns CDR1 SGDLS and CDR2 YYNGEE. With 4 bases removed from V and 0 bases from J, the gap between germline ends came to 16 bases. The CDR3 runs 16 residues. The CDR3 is CASSPQNGKANYGYTF. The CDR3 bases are TGTGCCAGCAGCCCGCAGAACGGGAAAGCTAACTATGGCTACACCTTC.

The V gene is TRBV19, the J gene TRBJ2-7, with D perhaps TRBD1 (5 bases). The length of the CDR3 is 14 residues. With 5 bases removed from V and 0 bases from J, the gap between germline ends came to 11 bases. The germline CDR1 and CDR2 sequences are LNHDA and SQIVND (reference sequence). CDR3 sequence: CASSSRQTSYEQYF. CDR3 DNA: TGTGCCAGTAGTTCCCGACAGACCTCCTACGAGCAGTACTTC.

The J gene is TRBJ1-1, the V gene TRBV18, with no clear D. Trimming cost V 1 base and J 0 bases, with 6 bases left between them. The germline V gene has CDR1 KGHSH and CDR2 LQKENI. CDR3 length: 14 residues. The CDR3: CASSPLRLNTEAFF. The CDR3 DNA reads TGTGCCAGCTCACCACTCAGGCTGAACACTGAAGCTTTCTTT.

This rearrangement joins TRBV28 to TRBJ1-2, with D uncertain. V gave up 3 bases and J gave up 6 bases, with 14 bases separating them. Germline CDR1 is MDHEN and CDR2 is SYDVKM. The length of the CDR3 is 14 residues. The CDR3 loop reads CASSFSGFQNGYTF. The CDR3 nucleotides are TGTGCCAGCAGTTTTTCCGGGTTCCAAAATGGCTACACCTTC.

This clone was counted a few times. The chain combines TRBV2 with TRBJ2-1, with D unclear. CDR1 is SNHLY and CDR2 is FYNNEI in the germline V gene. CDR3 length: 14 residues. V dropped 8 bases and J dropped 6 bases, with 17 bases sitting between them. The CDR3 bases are TGTGCCAGCCATTCCGAGGATACCCGCAATGAGCAGTTCTTC. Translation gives CASHSEDTRNEQFF.

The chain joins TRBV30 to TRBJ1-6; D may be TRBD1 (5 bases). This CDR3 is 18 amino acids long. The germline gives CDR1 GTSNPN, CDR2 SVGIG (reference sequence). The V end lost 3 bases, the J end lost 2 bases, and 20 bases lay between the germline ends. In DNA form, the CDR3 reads TGTGCCTGGAGCGACCGATCCAGGGTGTTGGCCTATAATTCACCCCTCCACTTT. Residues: CAWSDRSRVLAYNSPLHF.

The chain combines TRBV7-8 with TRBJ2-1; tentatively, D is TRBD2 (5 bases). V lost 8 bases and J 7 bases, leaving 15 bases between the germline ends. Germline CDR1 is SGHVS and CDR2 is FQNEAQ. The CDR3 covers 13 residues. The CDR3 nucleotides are TGTGCCAGCGGCCCGAGGGTTGGGAATGAGCAGTTCTTC. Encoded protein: CASGPRVGNEQFF.

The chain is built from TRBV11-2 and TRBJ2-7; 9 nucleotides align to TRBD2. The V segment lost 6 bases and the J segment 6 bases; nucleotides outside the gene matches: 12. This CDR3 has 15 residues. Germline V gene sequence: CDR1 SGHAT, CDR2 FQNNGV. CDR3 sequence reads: CASSPTGREGAEQYF. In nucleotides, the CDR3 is TGTGCCAGCAGTCCTACGGGGCGGGAGGGTGCCGAGCAGTACTTC.

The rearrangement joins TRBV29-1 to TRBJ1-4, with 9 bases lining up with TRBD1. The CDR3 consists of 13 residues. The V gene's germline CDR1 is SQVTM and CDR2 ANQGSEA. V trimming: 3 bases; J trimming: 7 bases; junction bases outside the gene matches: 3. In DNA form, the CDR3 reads TGCAGCGTTGATTGGGACAGGGTTGAAAAACTGTTTTTT. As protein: CSVDWDRVEKLFF.

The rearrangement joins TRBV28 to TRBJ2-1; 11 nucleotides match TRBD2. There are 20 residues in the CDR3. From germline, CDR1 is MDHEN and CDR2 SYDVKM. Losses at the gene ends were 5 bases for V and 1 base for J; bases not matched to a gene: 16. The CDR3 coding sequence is TGTGCCAGCAGTACCCCACTAGCGGGAGACCGGTGGGGTTCCTACAATGAGCAGTTCTTC. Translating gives CASSTPLAGDRWGSYNEQFF.

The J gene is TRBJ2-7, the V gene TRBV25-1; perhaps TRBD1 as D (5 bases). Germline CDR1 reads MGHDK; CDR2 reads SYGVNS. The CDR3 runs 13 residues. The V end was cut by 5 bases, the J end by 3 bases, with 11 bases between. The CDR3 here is CASSTRVSYEQYF. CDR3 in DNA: TGTGCCAGCAGTACCAGGGTTAGCTACGAGCAGTACTTC.

The CDR3 DNA reads TGTGCCAGCAGCTTGGGACAGATTGAAGCTTTCTTT. Translating it yields CASSLGQIEAFF. The chain is built from TRBV7-2 and TRBJ1-1; 7 bases map to TRBD1. CDR1 SGHTA and CDR2 FQGNSA come from the germline V gene. Unmatched junction bases numbered 2, after V lost 3 bases and J lost 7 bases. The CDR3 sequence is 12 residues long.

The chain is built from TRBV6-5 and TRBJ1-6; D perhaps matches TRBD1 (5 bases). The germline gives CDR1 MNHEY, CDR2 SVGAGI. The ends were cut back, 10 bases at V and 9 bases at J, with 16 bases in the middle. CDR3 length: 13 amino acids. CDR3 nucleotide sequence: TGTGCCACCACTCGACAGTCTCCTTCACCCCTCCACTTT. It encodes CATTRQSPSPLHF.

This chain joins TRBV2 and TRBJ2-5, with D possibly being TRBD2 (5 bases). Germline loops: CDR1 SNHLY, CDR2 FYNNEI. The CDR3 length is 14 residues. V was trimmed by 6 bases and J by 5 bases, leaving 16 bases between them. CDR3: CASRRTRSQETQYF. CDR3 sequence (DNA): TGTGCCAGCAGACGTACTAGGTCCCAGGAGACCCAGTACTTC.

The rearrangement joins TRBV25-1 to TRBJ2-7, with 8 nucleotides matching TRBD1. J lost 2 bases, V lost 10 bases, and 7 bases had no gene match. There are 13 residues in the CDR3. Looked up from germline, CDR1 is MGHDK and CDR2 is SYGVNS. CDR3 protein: CATARQGPYEQYF. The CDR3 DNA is TGTGCCACGGCTCGACAGGGGCCCTACGAGCAGTACTTC.

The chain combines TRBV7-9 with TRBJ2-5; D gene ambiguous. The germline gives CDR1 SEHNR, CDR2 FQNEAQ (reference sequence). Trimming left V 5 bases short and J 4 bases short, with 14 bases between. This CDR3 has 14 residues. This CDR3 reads CASSQNTLGETQYF. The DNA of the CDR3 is TGTGCCAGCAGCCAGAATACCCTTGGAGAGACCCAGTACTTC.

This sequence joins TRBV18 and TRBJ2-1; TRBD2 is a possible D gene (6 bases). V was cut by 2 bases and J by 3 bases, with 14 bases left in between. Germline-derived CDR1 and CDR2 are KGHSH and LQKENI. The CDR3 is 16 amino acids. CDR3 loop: CASSPLAGSGYNEQFF. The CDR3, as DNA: TGTGCCAGCTCACCATTGGCGGGATCAGGCTACAATGAGCAGTTCTTC.

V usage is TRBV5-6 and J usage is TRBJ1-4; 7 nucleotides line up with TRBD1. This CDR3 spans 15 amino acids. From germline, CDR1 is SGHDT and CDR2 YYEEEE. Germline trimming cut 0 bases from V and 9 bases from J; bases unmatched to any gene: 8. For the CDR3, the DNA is TGTGCCAGCAGCTTGGAAGGGGGCGGATGGAAAAAACTGTTTTTT. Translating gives CASSLEGGGWKKLFF.

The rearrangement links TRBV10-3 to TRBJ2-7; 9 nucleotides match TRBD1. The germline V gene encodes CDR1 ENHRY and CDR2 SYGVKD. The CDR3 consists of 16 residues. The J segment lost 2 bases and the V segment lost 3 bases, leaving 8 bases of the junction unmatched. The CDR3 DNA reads TGTGCCATCAGTGACCCAGGGACAGGGCGGACCTACGAGCAGTACTTC. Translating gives CAISDPGTGRTYEQYF.

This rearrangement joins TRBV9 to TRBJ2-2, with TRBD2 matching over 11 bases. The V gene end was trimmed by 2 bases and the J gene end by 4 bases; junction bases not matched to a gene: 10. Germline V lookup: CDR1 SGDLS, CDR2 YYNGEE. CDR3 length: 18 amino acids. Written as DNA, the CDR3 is TGTGCCAGCAGCGTCACTAGCGGGAGTATCGGGGGCACCGGGGAGCTGTTTTTT. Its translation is CASSVTSGSIGGTGELFF.

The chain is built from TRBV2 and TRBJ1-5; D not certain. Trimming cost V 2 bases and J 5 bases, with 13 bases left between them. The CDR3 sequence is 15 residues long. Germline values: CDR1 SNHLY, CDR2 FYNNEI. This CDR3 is CASSEWPSADQPQHF. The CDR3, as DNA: TGTGCCAGCAGTGAATGGCCATCAGCGGATCAGCCCCAGCATTTT.

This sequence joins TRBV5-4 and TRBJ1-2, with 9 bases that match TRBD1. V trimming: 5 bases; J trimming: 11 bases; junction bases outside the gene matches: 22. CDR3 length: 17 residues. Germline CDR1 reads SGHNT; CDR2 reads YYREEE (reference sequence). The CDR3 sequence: CASRTGTGNIGFFGYTF. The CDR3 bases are TGTGCCAGCAGAACCGGGACAGGGAATATAGGATTTTTTGGGTACACCTTC. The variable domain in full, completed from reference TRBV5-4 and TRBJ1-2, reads ETGVTQSPTHLIKTRGQQVTLRCSSQSGHNTVSWYQQALGQGPQFIFQYYREEENGRGNFPPRFSGLQFPNYSSELNVNALELDDSALYLCASRTGTGNIGFFGYTFGSGTRLTVV.

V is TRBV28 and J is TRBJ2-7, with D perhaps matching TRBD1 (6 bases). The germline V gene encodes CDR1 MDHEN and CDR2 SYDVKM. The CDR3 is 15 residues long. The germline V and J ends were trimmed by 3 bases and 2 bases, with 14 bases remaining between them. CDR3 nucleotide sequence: TGTGCCAGCAGTTTCTTGGGGACACGGACCTACGAGCAGTACTTC. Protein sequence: CASSFLGTRTYEQYF.

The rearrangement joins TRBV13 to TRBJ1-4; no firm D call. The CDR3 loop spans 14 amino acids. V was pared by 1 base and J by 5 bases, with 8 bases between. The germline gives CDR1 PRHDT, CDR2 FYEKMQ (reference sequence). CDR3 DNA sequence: TGTGCCAGCAGCTTAGTCACAGAGAATGAAAAACTGTTTTTT. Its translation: CASSLVTENEKLFF. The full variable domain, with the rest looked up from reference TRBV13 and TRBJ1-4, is AAGVIQSPRHLIKEKRETATLKCYPIPRHDTVYWYQQGPGQDPQFLISFYEKMQSDKGSIPDRFSAQQFSDYHSELNMSSLELGDSALYFCASSLVTENEKLFFGSGTQLSVL.

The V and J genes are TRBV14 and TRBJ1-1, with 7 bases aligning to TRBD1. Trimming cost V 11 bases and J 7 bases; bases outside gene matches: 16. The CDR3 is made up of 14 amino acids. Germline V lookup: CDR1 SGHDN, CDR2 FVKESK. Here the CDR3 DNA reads TGTGCCGTAAAAGCAGGGGGTCGGGGCAGTGAAGCTTTCTTT. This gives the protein CAVKAGGRGSEAFF.

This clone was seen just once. This CDR3 reads CASNIRGNTEAFF. CDR3 bases: TGTGCCAGCAATATACGGGGGAACACTGAAGCTTTCTTT. The chain links TRBV12-3 or TRBV12-4 to TRBJ1-1, with D hard to call. V shed 7 bases and J shed 1 base, with 10 bases lying between them. The CDR3 spans 13 residues.

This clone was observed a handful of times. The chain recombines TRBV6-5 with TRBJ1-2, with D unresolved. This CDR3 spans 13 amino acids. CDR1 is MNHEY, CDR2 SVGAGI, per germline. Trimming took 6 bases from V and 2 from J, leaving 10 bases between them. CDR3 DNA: TGTGCCAGCAGCCGCGAGCCGAACTATGGCTACACCTTC. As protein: CASSREPNYGYTF.

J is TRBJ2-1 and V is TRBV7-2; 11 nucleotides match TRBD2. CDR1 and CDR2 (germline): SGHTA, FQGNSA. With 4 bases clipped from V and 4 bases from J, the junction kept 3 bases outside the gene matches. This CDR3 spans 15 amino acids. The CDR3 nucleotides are TGTGCCAGCAGCTGGGGACTAGCGGAGTACAATGAGCAGTTCTTC. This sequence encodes CASSWGLAEYNEQFF.

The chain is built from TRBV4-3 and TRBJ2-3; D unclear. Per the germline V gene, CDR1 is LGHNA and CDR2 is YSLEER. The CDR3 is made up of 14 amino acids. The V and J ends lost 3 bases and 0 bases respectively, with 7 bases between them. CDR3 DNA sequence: TGCGCCAGCAGCCATGAGACTAGCACAGATACGCAGTATTTT. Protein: CASSHETSTDTQYF.